This T cell receptor beta chain appears in the sequencing data of a study of blood T cell repertoires in COVID-19. Clones were sequenced by immunoSEQ multiplex PCR, and TCRdb holds only the in-frame ones, with some missing. The sample lists more than 100,000 clones; more than 70% were seen once. V dropped 3 bases and J dropped 5; count of bases not matched to a gene: 5. This CDR3 is 14 amino acids long. Germline assignment: CDR1 MNHNS and CDR2 SASEGT. The sample consisted of peripheral blood. This clonotype originated in a woman older than 75 in a cohort sampled during active COVID-19. The chain recombines TRBV6-1 with TRBJ2-5, with 8 bases identical to TRBD1. As DNA, the CDR3 is TGTGCCAGCAGTGATCACAGGGGGAAGGAGACCCAGTACTTC. Encoded protein: CASSDHRGKETQYF.